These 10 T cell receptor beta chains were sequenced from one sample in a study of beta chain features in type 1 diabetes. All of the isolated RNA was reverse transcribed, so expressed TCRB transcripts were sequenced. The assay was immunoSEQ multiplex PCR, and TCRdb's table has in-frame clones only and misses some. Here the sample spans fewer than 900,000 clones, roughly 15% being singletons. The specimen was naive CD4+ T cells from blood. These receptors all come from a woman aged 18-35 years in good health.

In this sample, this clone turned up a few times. The DNA for the CDR3 is TGTGCCATCAGTGAGTCGGGCGGGAGGGGATCCTACGAGCAGTACTTC. This encodes CAISESGGRGSYEQYF. This chain joins TRBV10-3 and TRBJ2-7, with TRBD2 matching 9 bases. CDR3 length: 16 amino acids. Germline-derived CDR1 and CDR2 are ENHRY and SYGVKD. Trimming at V came to 0 bases and at J to 1 base, leaving 4 bases not matched to a gene.

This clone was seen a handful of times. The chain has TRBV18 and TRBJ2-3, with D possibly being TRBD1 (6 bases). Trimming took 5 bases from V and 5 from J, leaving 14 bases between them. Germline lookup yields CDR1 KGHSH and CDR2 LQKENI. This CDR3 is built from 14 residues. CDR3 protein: CASSSTGYIDTQYF. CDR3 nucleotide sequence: TGTGCCAGCTCATCGACAGGCTACATAGATACGCAGTATTTT.

CDR3 sequence (DNA): TGTGCCAGCAGCCCATATAATTCACCCCTCCACTTT. Amino acid sequence: CASSPYNSPLHF. This rearrangement joins TRBV7-2 to TRBJ1-6; D gene ambiguous. The ends were cut back, 5 bases at V and 4 bases at J, with 3 bases in the middle. The germline V gene has CDR1 SGHTA and CDR2 FQGNSA. The CDR3 spans 12 residues.

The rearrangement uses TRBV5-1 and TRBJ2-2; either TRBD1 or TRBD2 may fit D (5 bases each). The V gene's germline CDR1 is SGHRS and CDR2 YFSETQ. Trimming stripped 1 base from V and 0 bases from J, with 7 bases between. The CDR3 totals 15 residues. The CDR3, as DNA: TGCGCCAGCAGCTTGCGGGGACCGAACACCGGGGAGCTGTTTTTT. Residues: CASSLRGPNTGELFF.

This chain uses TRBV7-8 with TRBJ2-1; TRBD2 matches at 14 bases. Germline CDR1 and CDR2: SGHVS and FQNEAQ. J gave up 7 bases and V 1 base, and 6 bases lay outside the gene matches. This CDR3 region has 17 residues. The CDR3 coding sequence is TGTGCCAGCAGCTTAGTGGCGACTAGCGGGAGGGGGAATGAGCAGTTCTTC. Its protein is CASSLVATSGRGNEQFF. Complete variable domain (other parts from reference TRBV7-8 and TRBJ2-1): GAGVSQSPRYKVAKRGQDVALRCDPISGHVSLFWYQQALGQGPEFLTYFQNEAQLDKSGLPSDRFFAERPEGSVSTLKIQRTQQEDSAVYLCASSLVATSGRGNEQFFGPGTRLTVL.

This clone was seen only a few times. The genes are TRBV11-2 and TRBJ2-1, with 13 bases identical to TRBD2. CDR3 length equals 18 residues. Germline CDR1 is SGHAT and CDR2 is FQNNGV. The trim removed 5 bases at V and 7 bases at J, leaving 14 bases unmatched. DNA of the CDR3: TGTGCCAGCAGCACGGGACTAGCGGGAACCCCCCGGTGGAATGAGCAGTTCTTC. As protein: CASSTGLAGTPRWNEQFF.

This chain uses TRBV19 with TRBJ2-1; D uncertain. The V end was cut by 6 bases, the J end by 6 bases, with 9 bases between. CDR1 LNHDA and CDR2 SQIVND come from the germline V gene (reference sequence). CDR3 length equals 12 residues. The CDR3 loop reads CASSGAPNEQFF. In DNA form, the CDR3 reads TGTGCCAGTAGCGGAGCCCCCAATGAGCAGTTCTTC. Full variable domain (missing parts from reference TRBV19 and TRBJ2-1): DGGITQSPKYLFRKEGQNVTLSCEQNLNHDAMYWYRQDPGQGLRLIYYSQIVNDFQKGDIAEGYSVSREKKESFPLTVTSAQKNPTAFYLCASSGAPNEQFFGPGTRLTVL.

The CDR3 loop is CASSPLAGASTGELFF. The CDR3, as DNA: TGTGCCAGCAGCCCATTAGCGGGAGCAAGTACCGGGGAGCTGTTTTTT. The V gene is TRBV7-8, the J gene TRBJ2-2; TRBD2 agrees at 9 bases. The junction had 9 bases not matched to a gene; V was cut back by 5 bases and J by 5 bases. Germline assignment: CDR1 SGHVS and CDR2 FQNEAQ. CDR3 length: 16 residues. The full variable domain, with the rest looked up from reference TRBV7-8 and TRBJ2-2, is GAGVSQSPRYKVAKRGQDVALRCDPISGHVSLFWYQQALGQGPEFLTYFQNEAQLDKSGLPSDRFFAERPEGSVSTLKIQRTQQEDSAVYLCASSPLAGASTGELFFGEGSRLTVL.

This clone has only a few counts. The chain's CDR3 is CAISSSSGSSGELFF. CDR3 coding DNA: TGTGCCATCAGCTCTAGTAGCGGGAGTTCCGGGGAGCTGTTTTTT. This chain connects TRBV10-3 to TRBJ2-2; 9 bases are shared with TRBD2. The CDR3 length is 15 residues. Looked up from germline, CDR1 is ENHRY and CDR2 is SYGVKD. The V gene end was trimmed by 6 bases and the J gene end by 6 bases; junction bases not matched to a gene: 8.

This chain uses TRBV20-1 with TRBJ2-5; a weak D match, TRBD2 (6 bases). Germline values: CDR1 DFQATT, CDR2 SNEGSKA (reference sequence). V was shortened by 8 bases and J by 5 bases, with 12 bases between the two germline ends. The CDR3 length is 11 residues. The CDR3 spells CSNLARETQYF. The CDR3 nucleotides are TGCAGTAATCTAGCGCGGGAGACCCAGTACTTC.